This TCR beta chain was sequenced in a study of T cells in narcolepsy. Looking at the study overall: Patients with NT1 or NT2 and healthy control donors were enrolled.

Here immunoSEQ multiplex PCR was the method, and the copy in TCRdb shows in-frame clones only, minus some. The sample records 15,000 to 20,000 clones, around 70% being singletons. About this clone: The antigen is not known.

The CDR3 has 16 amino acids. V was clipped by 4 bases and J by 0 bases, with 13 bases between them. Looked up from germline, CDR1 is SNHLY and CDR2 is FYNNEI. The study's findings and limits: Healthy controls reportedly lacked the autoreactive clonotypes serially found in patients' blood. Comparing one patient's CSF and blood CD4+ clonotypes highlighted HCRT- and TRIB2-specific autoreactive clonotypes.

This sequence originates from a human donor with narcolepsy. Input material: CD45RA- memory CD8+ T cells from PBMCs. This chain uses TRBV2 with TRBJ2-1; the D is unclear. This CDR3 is CASSGVDTSSYNEQFF. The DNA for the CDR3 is TGTGCCAGCAGTGGCGTCGACACCAGCTCCTACAATGAGCAGTTCTTC.